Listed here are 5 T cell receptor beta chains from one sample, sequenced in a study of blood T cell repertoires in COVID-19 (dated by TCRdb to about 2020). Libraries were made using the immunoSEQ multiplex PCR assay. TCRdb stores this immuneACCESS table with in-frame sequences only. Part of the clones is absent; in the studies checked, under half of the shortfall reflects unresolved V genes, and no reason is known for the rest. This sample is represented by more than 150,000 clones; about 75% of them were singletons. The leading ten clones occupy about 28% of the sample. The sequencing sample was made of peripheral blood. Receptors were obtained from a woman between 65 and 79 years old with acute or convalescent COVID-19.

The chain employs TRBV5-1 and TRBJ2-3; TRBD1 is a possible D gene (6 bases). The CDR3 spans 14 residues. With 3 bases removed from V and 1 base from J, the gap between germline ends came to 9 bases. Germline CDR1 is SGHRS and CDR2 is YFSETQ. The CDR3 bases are TGCGCCAGCAGCTACCGACAGGGCACAGATACGCAGTATTTT. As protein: CASSYRQGTDTQYF.

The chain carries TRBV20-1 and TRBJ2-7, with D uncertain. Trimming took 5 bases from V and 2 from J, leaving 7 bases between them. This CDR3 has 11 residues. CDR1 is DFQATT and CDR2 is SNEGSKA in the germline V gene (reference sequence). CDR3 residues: CSAAQAYEQYF. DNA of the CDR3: TGCAGTGCTGCCCAGGCCTACGAGCAGTACTTC.

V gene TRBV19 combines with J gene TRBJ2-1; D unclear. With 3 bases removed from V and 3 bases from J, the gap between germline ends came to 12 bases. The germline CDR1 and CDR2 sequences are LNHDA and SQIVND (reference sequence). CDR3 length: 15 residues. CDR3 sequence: CASSIASMSYNEQFF. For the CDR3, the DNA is TGTGCCAGTAGTATCGCTAGTATGAGCTACAATGAGCAGTTCTTC.

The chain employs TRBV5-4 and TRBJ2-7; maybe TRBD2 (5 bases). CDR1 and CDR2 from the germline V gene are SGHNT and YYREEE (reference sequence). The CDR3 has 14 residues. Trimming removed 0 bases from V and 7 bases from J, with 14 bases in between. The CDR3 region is CASSLGTSLEEQYF. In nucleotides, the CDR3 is TGTGCCAGCAGCTTGGGAACTAGTCTCGAAGAGCAGTACTTC.

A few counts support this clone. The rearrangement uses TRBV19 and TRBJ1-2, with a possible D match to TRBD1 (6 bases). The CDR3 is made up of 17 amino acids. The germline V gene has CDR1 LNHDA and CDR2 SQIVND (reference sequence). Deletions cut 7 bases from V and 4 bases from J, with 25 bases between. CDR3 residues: CASTAGTLITGTYGYTF. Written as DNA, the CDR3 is TGTGCCAGTACAGCGGGGACATTGATCACGGGGACCTATGGCTACACCTTC.